Below, 25 T cell receptor beta chains from the same sample are listed, as sequenced in a study of chemoradiotherapy in HPV16-positive cancers. The table came from immunoSEQ multiplex PCR; TCRdb's copy has only in-frame clones and leaves some out. The sample yields roughly 8,300 clones, 87% seen once. Sample: blood, taken from a patient who underwent chemoradiotherapy. The receptors were gathered from a human donor with HPV-associated anogenital cancer.

The count of this clone is one. The CDR3: CASSGGEAGTEAFF. DNA for the CDR3: TGTGCCAGCAGTGGGGGGGAGGCGGGGACTGAAGCTTTCTTT. The V call is TRBV2, the J call TRBJ1-1, with a possible D match to TRBD1 (5 bases). V was shortened by 4 bases and J by 5 bases, with 14 bases between the two germline ends. Looked up from germline, CDR1 is SNHLY and CDR2 is FYNNEI. There are 14 residues in the CDR3.

The CDR3: CASSIVASLSTDTQYF. For the CDR3, the DNA is TGTGCCAGTAGTATAGTAGCGTCCCTTAGCACAGATACGCAGTATTTT. The chain recombines TRBV19 with TRBJ2-3, with a possible D match to TRBD2 (5 bases). Germline V gene lookup returns CDR1 LNHDA and CDR2 SQIVND (reference sequence). Between the trimmed V and J ends, which lost 1 base and 0 bases, there was a span of 11 bases. The CDR3 loop spans 16 amino acids.

The gene calls are TRBV2 and TRBJ1-4; possible D gene TRBD1, 5 bases. This CDR3 region has 13 residues. Per the germline V gene, CDR1 is SNHLY and CDR2 is FYNNEI. The V end was cut by 5 bases, the J end by 8 bases, with 12 bases between. The CDR3 spells CASSRDHNEKLFF. For the CDR3, the DNA is TGTGCCAGCAGTCGGGACCACAACGAAAAACTGTTTTTT.

V is TRBV5-1 and J is TRBJ1-2; 10 bases map to TRBD1. The length of the CDR3 is 16 residues. Germline values: CDR1 SGHRS, CDR2 YFSETQ. Germline trimming cut 5 bases from V and 2 bases from J; bases unmatched to any gene: 9. This CDR3 is CASSLTVTGGNYGYTF. The CDR3 DNA sequence: TGCGCCAGCAGTTTAACTGTGACAGGGGGCAACTATGGCTACACCTTC.

The chain employs TRBV7-9 and TRBJ1-6; no clear D gene. The CDR3 length is 14 residues. The ends were cut back, 5 bases at V and 2 bases at J, with 7 bases in the middle. Germline CDR1 is SEHNR and CDR2 is FQNEAQ (reference sequence). Written as DNA, the CDR3 is TGTGCCAGCAGCATGGGCGCCTATAATTCACCCCTCCACTTT. Its protein is CASSMGAYNSPLHF.

For the CDR3, the DNA is TGTGCCACCAGCAGAGGACCGCAGGGGAGCGATCAGCCCCAGCATTTT. This codes for CATSRGPQGSDQPQHF. The genes are TRBV15 and TRBJ1-5; tentative D call: TRBD1 (6 bases). CDR3 size: 16 residues. CDR1 and CDR2 (germline): LNHNV, YYDKDF (reference sequence). Trimming took 1 base from V and 5 from J, leaving 15 bases between them. Using reference TRBV15 and TRBJ1-5 for the parts outside the CDR3, the full variable domain is DAMVIQNPRYQVTQFGKPVTLSCSQTLNHNVMYWYQQKSSQAPKLLFHYYDKDFNNEADTPDNFQSRRPNTSFCFLDIRSPGLGDTAMYLCATSRGPQGSDQPQHFGDGTRLSIL.

V usage is TRBV30 and J usage is TRBJ1-1; 10 positions agree with TRBD1. Looked up from germline, CDR1 is GTSNPN and CDR2 is SVGIG (reference sequence). The V and J ends lost 3 bases and 1 base, in that order; junction bases with no gene match: 2. The CDR3 runs to 14 residues. CDR3 nucleotides: TGTGCCTGGAGCCGGGACAGGGGGAACACTGAAGCTTTCTTT. Its protein is CAWSRDRGNTEAFF.

The genes are TRBV20-1 and TRBJ1-1; D is possibly TRBD1 (6 bases). Per germline, CDR1 DFQATT and CDR2 SNEGSKA (reference sequence). The CDR3 has 11 residues. Trimming took off 4 bases at V and 3 bases at J, with 6 bases between the two ends. CDR3: CSANRDTEAFF. The CDR3 DNA reads as TGCAGTGCTAACAGGGACACTGAAGCTTTCTTT.

V and J are TRBV6-5 and TRBJ2-2, with 9 bases that match TRBD1. The CDR3 has 14 amino acids. The V segment lost 6 bases and the J segment 5 bases; nucleotides outside the gene matches: 4. CDR1 is MNHEY, CDR2 SVGAGI, per germline. The DNA of the CDR3 is TGTGCCAGCAGAGGGACAGGGTGGACCGGGGAGCTGTTTTTT. As protein: CASRGTGWTGELFF.

This chain links TRBV4-1 with TRBJ2-3; 8 nucleotides line up with TRBD2. The CDR3 runs 16 residues. Germline V CDR1 and CDR2: MGHRA, YSYEKL. V was pared by 3 bases and J by 5 bases, with 10 bases of the junction left unmatched. DNA of the CDR3: TGCGCCAGCAGCCATCCCGGGGGGGCCGGGGAAGATACGCAGTATTTT. It is translated as CASSHPGGAGEDTQYF.

This rearrangement joins TRBV19 to TRBJ2-3; a possible D gene is TRBD2 (6 bases). CDR1 is LNHDA and CDR2 is SQIVND in the germline V gene (reference sequence). The CDR3 contains 13 residues. Trimming removed 7 bases at V and 3 bases at J, with 11 bases between. This CDR3 is CASNQGGTDTQYF. The CDR3 coding sequence is TGTGCCAGTAACCAGGGAGGTACAGATACGCAGTATTTT.

Only a few counts were recorded for this clone. This chain joins TRBV23-1 and TRBJ1-2; no clear D. TRBV23-1 is an ORF, with its function uncertain. Trimming stripped 0 bases from V and 8 bases from J, with 10 bases between. This CDR3 is built from 13 residues. The CDR3 loop reads CASSQSGSGGYTF. Written as DNA, the CDR3 is TGCGCCAGCAGTCAATCGGGGTCGGGGGGCTACACCTTC.

The gene calls are TRBV18 and TRBJ2-3; perhaps TRBD2 as D (7 bases). Per the germline V gene, CDR1 is KGHSH and CDR2 is LQKENI. This CDR3 is 16 amino acids long. The V end was cut by 0 bases, the J end by 3 bases, with 13 bases between. The CDR3, as DNA: TGTGCCAGCTCACCACCAGAGGGGGGGCCAACAGATACGCAGTATTTT. Amino acid sequence: CASSPPEGGPTDTQYF.

The rearrangement uses TRBV9 and TRBJ1-1; D is unresolved. V was pared by 4 bases and J by 0 bases, with 7 bases between. CDR1 and CDR2 (germline): SGDLS, YYNGEE. The CDR3 contains 13 residues. The CDR3 region is CASSLLLNTEAFF. CDR3 DNA: TGTGCCAGCAGCCTTCTACTGAACACTGAAGCTTTCTTT.

The rearrangement joins TRBV7-9 to TRBJ2-2; D unclear. The CDR3 consists of 16 residues. Trimming took 4 bases from V and 6 from J, leaving 18 bases between them. Germline-derived CDR1 and CDR2 are SEHNR and FQNEAQ (reference sequence). The chain's CDR3 is CASSSPVGLSAGELFF. For the CDR3, the DNA is TGTGCCAGCAGCTCCCCCGTGGGGTTGAGCGCCGGGGAGCTGTTTTTT.

The V call is TRBV29-1, the J call TRBJ2-2; the match to TRBD2 covers 8 bases. V shed 8 bases, J shed 4 bases, and the junction held 6 bases outside the gene matches. The length of the CDR3 is 13 residues. Germline CDR1 SQVTM, CDR2 ANQGSEA. CDR3 residues: CSFSGAFTGELFF. As DNA, the CDR3 is TGCAGCTTTAGCGGGGCTTTCACCGGGGAGCTGTTTTTT.

The J gene is TRBJ2-5, the V gene TRBV6-5; TRBD1 might be the D (5 bases). The germline V gene has CDR1 MNHEY and CDR2 SVGAGI. The CDR3 consists of 16 residues. The V and J ends lost 4 bases and 5 bases respectively, with 20 bases between them. The CDR3 DNA is TGTGCCAGCAGTTCCTTATACCGACAGATGGGGGAGACCCAGTACTTC. Translation: CASSSLYRQMGETQYF.

V is TRBV18 and J is TRBJ1-2, with 7 bases fitting TRBD1. This CDR3 has 14 residues. Germline V gene sequence: CDR1 KGHSH, CDR2 LQKENI. V shed 2 bases, J shed 8 bases, and the junction held 8 bases outside the gene matches. CDR3 region: CASSPEKGAGGYTF. The CDR3 nucleotides are TGTGCCAGCTCACCAGAAAAGGGGGCAGGCGGCTACACCTTC.

The CDR3 nucleotides read TGTGCCAGCAGCTTATTCCAGCGGGGCACAGATACGCAGTATTTT. It yields the protein CASSLFQRGTDTQYF. The V and J genes are TRBV7-2 and TRBJ2-3, with D maybe TRBD2 (6 bases). CDR1 is SGHTA, CDR2 FQGNSA, per germline. The CDR3 covers 15 residues. Trimming took 2 bases from V and 1 from J, leaving 10 bases between them.

This chain links TRBV14 with TRBJ1-2; no clear D. Germline V gene lookup returns CDR1 SGHDN and CDR2 FVKESK. The ends were cut back, 1 base at V and 4 bases at J, with 7 bases in the middle. CDR3 length equals 13 residues. CDR3 sequence reads: CASSQVATYGYTF. Written as DNA, the CDR3 is TGTGCCAGCAGCCAAGTCGCGACCTATGGCTACACCTTC.

V is TRBV21-1 and J is TRBJ1-6; the table gives TRBD1 as D, unverified against the DNA. TRBV21-1 is a listed pseudogene. This CDR3 is built from 16 residues. Written as DNA, the CDR3 is TGTGCCAGCAGCAATAACCCAGGGATGGAGAATTCACCCCTCCACTTT. Translating gives CASSNNPGMENSPLHF.

This chain uses TRBV7-9 with TRBJ2-6, with no clear D. V dropped 2 bases and J dropped 1 base, with 18 bases sitting between them. CDR1 is SEHNR, CDR2 FQNEAQ, per germline (reference sequence). This CDR3 has 19 amino acids. The CDR3 sequence is CASSLYSAALRSGANVLTF. For the CDR3, the DNA is TGTGCCAGCAGCTTATATTCGGCTGCCCTCCGATCTGGGGCCAACGTCCTGACTTTC.

J is TRBJ2-3 and V is TRBV10-2; the match to TRBD2 covers 13 bases. This CDR3 contains 15 residues. Germline trimming cut 5 bases from V and 6 bases from J; bases unmatched to any gene: 5. Germline V gene sequence: CDR1 WSHSY, CDR2 SAAADI. The CDR3 reads CASSRLAGGTDTQYF. CDR3 nucleotide sequence: TGCGCCAGCAGTCGACTAGCGGGGGGTACGGATACGCAGTATTTT.

The chain couples TRBV29-1 to TRBJ1-1, with 7 bases matching TRBD1. The CDR3 spans 13 residues. Germline assignment: CDR1 SQVTM and CDR2 ANQGSEA. Trimming took 7 bases from V and 1 from J; bases not matched to a gene: 6. The CDR3 DNA reads as TGCAGCGCCCTGGCAGGGGGGAACACTGAAGCTTTCTTT. Translating gives CSALAGGNTEAFF. The full variable domain, in which reference TRBV29-1 and TRBJ1-1 provide the parts outside the CDR3, is SAVISQKPSRDICQRGTSLTIQCQVDSQVTMMFWYRQQPGQSLTLIATANQGSEATYESGFVIDKFPISRPNLTFSTLTVSNMSPEDSSIYLCSALAGGNTEAFFGQGTRLTVV.

V usage is TRBV7-5 and J usage is TRBJ1-2. TRBV7-5 represents a pseudogene. CDR3 size: 14 residues. The CDR3 DNA is TGTGCCAGCAGCTTGGACGGGGACGGCCGGGGGTACACCTTC. Translated, it gives CASSLDGDGRGYTF.